This T cell receptor beta chain derives from a study of T cell responses to AZD1222 COVID-19 vaccine. Whole-study findings and limits: Breadth and depth of Spike-specific TCRs rose after two AZD1222 doses.

Libraries were prepared by immunoSEQ multiplex PCR; TCRdb keeps only in-frame clonotypes and omits some of them. The sample contains about 160,000 clones, 92% of which appear only once. This clone was observed a few times. Its antigen is unidentified. CDR1 and CDR2 (germline): LNHDA, SQIVND (reference sequence). Trimming cost V 6 bases and J 3 bases, with 12 bases left between them. The CDR3 spans 13 residues. The genes are TRBV19 and TRBJ2-7, with D unresolved. The receptor was derived from an adult in good health. Sequenced here: peripheral blood, sampled on day 0 of MenACWY control vaccination. The CDR3 sequence is CASRGQNYYEQYF. The DNA for the CDR3 is TGTGCCAGTAGAGGGCAGAACTACTACGAGCAGTACTTC.